This T cell receptor (beta chain) came from a study of Ad26.COV2.S vaccination and SARS-CoV-2 variants. Study outcomes and limitations: Recipients of either vaccine or placebo displayed similar breadth of non-spike TCRs.

Treatment given: around 19 received Ad26.COV2.S at low or high dose, single or two shots; several received placebo; per-sample allocation not given. Sampling was performed 63 days after the first vaccine or placebo injection. The CDR3 is 15 amino acids. Per germline, CDR1 SGHNT and CDR2 YYREEE (reference sequence). Trimming took off 2 bases at V and 0 bases at J, with 6 bases between the two ends. A word on this clone: Antigen specificity is unknown.

Libraries were prepared by immunoSEQ multiplex PCR; TCRdb keeps only in-frame clonotypes and omits some of them. The sample holds about 320,000 clones, 86% seen once. The chain uses TRBV5-4 and TRBJ2-6, with D unclear. Sequencing used peripheral blood, obtained in a trial of Ad26.COV2.S vaccine versus placebo. The TCR was taken from a person aged 18-60 years who received the Ad26.COV2.S COVID-19 vaccine or a placebo. DNA for the CDR3: TGTGCCAGCAGCTTAGTACTCTCTGGGGCCAACGTCCTGACTTTC. As protein: CASSLVLSGANVLTF. Looking up the rest from reference TRBV5-4 and TRBJ2-6 gives the full variable domain: ETGVTQSPTHLIKTRGQQVTLRCSSQSGHNTVSWYQQALGQGPQFIFQYYREEENGRGNFPPRFSGLQFPNYSSELNVNALELDDSALYLCASSLVLSGANVLTFGAGSRLTVL.